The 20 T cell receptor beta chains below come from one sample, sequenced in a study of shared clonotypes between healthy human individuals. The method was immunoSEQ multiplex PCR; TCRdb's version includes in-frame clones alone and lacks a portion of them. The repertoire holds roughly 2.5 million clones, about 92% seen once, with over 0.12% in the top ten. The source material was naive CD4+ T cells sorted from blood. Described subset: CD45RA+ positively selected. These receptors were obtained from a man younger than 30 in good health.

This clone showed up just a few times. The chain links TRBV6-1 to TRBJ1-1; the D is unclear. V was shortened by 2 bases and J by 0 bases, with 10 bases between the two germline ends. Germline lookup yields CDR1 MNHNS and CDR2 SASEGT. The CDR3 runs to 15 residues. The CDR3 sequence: CASSEIGRMNTEAFF. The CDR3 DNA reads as TGTGCCAGCAGTGAAATAGGACGGATGAACACTGAAGCTTTCTTT.

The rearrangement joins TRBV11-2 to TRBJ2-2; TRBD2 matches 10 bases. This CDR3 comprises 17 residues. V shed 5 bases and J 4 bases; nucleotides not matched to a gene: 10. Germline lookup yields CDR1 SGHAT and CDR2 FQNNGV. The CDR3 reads CASSAGLGLASTGELFF. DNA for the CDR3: TGTGCCAGCAGCGCAGGCCTGGGACTAGCGAGCACCGGGGAGCTGTTTTTT.

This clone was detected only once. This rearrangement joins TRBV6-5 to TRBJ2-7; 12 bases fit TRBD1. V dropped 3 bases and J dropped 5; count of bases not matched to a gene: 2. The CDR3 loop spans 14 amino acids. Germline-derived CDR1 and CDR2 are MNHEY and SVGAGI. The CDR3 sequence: CASSYGTGGDEQYF. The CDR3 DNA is TGTGCCAGCAGTTATGGGACAGGGGGCGACGAGCAGTACTTC.

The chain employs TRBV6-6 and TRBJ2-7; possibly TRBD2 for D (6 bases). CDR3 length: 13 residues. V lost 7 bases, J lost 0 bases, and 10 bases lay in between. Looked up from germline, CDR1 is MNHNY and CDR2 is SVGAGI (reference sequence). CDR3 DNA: TGTGCCAGCACCCCGGGGGTCTCCTACGAGCAGTACTTC. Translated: CASTPGVSYEQYF.

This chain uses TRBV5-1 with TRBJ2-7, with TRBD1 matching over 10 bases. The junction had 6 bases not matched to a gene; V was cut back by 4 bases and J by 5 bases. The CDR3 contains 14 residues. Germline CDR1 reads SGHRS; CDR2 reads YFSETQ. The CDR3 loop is CASSPGDRGNEQYF. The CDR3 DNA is TGCGCCAGCAGCCCGGGGGACAGGGGAAACGAGCAGTACTTC.

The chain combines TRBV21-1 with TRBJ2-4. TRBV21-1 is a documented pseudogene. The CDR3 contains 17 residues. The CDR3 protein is CASSKAQGWGAKNIQYF. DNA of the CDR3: TGTGCCAGCAGCAAAGCGCAAGGGTGGGGGGCCAAAAACATTCAGTACTTC.

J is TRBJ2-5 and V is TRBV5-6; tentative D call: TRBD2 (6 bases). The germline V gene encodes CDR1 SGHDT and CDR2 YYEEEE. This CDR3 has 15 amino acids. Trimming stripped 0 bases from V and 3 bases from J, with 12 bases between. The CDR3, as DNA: TGTGCCAGCAGCTTGGCCCCTAGCGAGAAAGAGACCCAGTACTTC. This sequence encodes CASSLAPSEKETQYF. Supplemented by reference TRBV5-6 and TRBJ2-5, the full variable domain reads DAGVTQSPTHLIKTRGQQVTLRCSPKSGHDTVSWYQQALGQGPQFIFQYYEEEERQRGNFPDRFSGHQFPNYSSELNVNALLLGDSALYLCASSLAPSEKETQYFGPGTRLLVL.

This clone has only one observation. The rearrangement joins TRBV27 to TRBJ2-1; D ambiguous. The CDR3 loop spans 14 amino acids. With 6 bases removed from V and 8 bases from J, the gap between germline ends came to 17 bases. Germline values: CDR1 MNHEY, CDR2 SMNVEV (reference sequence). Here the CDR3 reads CASRAGTPTYEQFF. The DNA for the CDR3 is TGTGCCAGCAGGGCCGGAACGCCCACCTATGAGCAGTTCTTC.

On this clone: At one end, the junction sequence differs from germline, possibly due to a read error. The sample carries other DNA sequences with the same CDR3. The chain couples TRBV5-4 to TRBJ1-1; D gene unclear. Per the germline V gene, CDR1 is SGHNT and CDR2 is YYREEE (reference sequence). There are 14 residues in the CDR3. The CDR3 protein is CASSLGQTDTEAFF. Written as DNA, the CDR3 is TGTGCCAGCAGCTTGGGACAAACCGACACAGAAGCTTTCTTT. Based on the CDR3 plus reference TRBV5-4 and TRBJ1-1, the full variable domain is ETGVTQSPTHLIKTRGQQVTLRCSSQSGHNTVSWYQQALGQGPQFIFQYYREEENGRGNFPPRFSGLQFPNYSSELNVNALELDDSALYLCASSLGQTDTEAFFGQGTRLTVV.

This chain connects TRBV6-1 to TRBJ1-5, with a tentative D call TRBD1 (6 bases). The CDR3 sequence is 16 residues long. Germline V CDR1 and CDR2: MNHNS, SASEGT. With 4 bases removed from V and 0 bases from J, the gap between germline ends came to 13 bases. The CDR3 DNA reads TGTGCCAGCAGTGGGAGATCAGGGGTTAGCAATCAGCCCCAGCATTTT. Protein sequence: CASSGRSGVSNQPQHF.

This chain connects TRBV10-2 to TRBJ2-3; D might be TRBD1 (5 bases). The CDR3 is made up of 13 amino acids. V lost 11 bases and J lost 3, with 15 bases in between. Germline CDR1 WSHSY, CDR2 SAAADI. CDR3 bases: TGCGCCCACAGTCCAGGGTATACAGATACGCAGTATTTT. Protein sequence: CAHSPGYTDTQYF.

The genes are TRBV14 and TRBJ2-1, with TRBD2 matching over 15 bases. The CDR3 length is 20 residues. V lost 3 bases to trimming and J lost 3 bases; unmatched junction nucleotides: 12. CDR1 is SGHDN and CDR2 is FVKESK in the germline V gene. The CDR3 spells CASSHGPGTSGGSVYNEQFF. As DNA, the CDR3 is TGTGCCAGCAGCCATGGACCCGGGACTAGCGGGGGGTCGGTCTACAATGAGCAGTTCTTC.

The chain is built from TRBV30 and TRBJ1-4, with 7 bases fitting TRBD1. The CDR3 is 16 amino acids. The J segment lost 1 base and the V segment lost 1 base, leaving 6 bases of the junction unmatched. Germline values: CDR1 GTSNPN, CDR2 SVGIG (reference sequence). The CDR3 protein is CAWSEDRAGTNEKLFF. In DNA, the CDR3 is TGTGCCTGGAGTGAAGACAGGGCAGGAACTAATGAAAAACTGTTTTTT.

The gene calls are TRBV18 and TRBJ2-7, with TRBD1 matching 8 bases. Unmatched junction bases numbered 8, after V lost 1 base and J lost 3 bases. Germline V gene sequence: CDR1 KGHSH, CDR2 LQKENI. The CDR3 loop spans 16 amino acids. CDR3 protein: CASSPLQGALNYEQYF. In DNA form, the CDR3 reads TGTGCCAGCTCACCACTTCAGGGGGCCCTAAACTACGAGCAGTACTTC.

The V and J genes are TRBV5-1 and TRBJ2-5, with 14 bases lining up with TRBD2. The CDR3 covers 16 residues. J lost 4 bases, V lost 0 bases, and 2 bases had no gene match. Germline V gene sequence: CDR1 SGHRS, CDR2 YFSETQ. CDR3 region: CASSLAGTSGRETQYF. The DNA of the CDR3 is TGCGCCAGCAGCTTGGCCGGGACTAGCGGGAGAGAGACCCAGTACTTC.

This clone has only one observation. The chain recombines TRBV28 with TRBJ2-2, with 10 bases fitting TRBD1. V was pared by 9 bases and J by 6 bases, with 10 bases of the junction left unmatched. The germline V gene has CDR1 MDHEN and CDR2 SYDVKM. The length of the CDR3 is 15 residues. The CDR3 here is CASDFRDRGPGELFF. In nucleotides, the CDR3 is TGTGCCAGTGATTTCCGGGACAGGGGTCCCGGGGAGCTGTTTTTT.

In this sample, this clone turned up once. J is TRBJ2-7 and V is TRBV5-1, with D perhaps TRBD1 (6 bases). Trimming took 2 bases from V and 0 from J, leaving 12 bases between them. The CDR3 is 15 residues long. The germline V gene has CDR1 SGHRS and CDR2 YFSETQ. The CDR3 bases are TGCGCCAGCAGCTTTGGGGGCCTCTTCTCCTACGAGCAGTACTTC. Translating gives CASSFGGLFSYEQYF.

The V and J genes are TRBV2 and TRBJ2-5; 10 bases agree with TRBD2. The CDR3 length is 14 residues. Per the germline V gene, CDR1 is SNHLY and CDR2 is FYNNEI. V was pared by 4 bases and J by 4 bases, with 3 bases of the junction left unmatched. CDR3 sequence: CASSVSGGAETQYF. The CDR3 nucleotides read TGTGCCAGCAGTGTCAGCGGGGGGGCAGAGACCCAGTACTTC. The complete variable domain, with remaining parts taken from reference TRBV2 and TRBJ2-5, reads EPEVTQTPSHQVTQMGQEVILRCVPISNHLYFYWYRQILGQKVEFLVSFYNNEISEKSEIFDDQFSVERPDGSNFTLKIRSTKLEDSAMYFCASSVSGGAETQYFGPGTRLLVL.

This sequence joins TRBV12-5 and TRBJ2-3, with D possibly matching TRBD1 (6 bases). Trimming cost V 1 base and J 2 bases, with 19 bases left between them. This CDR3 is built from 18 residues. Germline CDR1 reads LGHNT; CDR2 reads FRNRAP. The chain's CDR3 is CASGLGVKGDISTDTQYF. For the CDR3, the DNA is TGTGCTAGTGGTTTGGGGGTTAAGGGGGACATCTCCACAGATACGCAGTATTTT.

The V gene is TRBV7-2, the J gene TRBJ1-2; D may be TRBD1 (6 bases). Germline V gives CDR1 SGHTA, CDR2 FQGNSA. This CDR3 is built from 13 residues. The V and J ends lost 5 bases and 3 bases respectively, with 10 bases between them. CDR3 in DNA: TGTGCCAGCAGCCCCAGGACAGACTATGGCTACACCTTC. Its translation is CASSPRTDYGYTF.